These 31 T cell receptor beta chains were sequenced from one sample in a study of blood T cell repertoires in COVID-19. Clones were sequenced by immunoSEQ multiplex PCR, and TCRdb holds only the in-frame ones, with some missing. The sample records about 62,000 clones, over 60% being singletons. The sequencing sample was made of peripheral blood. The receptor set was obtained from a woman between 45 and 60 years old with active or convalescent COVID-19.

The chain employs TRBV10-3 and TRBJ2-1; 12 bases match TRBD2. The junction had 7 bases not matched to a gene; V was cut back by 2 bases and J by 8 bases. The CDR3 consists of 16 residues. Germline V gene data show CDR1 as ENHRY and CDR2 as SYGVKD. CDR3 in DNA: TGTGCCATCAGTGAGACGACTAGCGGGAGTTTCGATGAGCAGTTCTTC. Amino acid sequence: CAISETTSGSFDEQFF.

The V and J genes are TRBV7-9 and TRBJ1-6, with TRBD1 matching over 9 bases. J lost 10 bases, V lost 4 bases, and 5 bases had no gene match. The CDR3 has 14 residues. Germline CDR1 is SEHNR and CDR2 is FQNEAQ (reference sequence). CDR3 region: CASSSRDRASPLHF. Written as DNA, the CDR3 is TGTGCCAGCAGCTCCCGGGACAGGGCATCACCCCTCCACTTT.

The chain uses TRBV9 and TRBJ1-4; maybe TRBD1 (5 bases). This CDR3 has 15 amino acids. The germline V and J ends were trimmed by 0 bases and 8 bases, with 14 bases remaining between them. Per the germline V gene, CDR1 is SGDLS and CDR2 is YYNGEE. The CDR3 spells CASSVEPGISEKLFF. In nucleotides, the CDR3 is TGTGCCAGCAGCGTAGAGCCAGGGATAAGCGAAAAACTGTTTTTT.

The chain recombines TRBV4-3 with TRBJ1-2; TRBD1 might be the D (6 bases). The V gene's germline CDR1 is LGHNA and CDR2 YSLEER. The CDR3 is 14 amino acids. Trimming removed 3 bases at V and 5 bases at J, with 13 bases between. The CDR3 sequence: CASSQSRGGYGYTF. The CDR3 DNA reads as TGCGCCAGCAGCCAGTCGCGAGGGGGTTATGGCTACACCTTC.

The chain combines TRBV19 with TRBJ1-3; the D is unclear. This CDR3 is built from 13 residues. Trimming stripped 2 bases from V and 2 bases from J, with 4 bases between. From germline, CDR1 is LNHDA and CDR2 SQIVND (reference sequence). CDR3 DNA sequence: TGTGCCAGTAGTATATCTACTGGAAACACCATATATTTT. It codes for CASSISTGNTIYF.

This clone was found a few times. The CDR3 here is CASSFHWGEGPTGELFF. The CDR3 nucleotides read TGTGCCAGCAGCTTCCACTGGGGGGAGGGTCCCACCGGGGAGCTGTTTTTT. V gene TRBV7-6 combines with J gene TRBJ2-2; 7 nucleotides align to TRBD2. Per germline, CDR1 SGHVS and CDR2 FNYEAQ. Trimming at V came to 3 bases and at J to 4 bases, leaving 11 bases not matched to a gene. The CDR3 length is 17 residues.

The CDR3, as DNA: TGTGCCAGCAGCCCCGCCGCGGACAGGCAGTATTTT. Translating gives CASSPAADRQYF. The chain couples TRBV5-4 to TRBJ2-3; tentative D call: TRBD1 (6 bases). The CDR3 totals 12 residues. Germline loops: CDR1 SGHNT, CDR2 YYREEE (reference sequence). Trimming shortened V by 4 bases and J by 11 bases, and 14 bases separated the two germline ends.

V and J are TRBV7-9 and TRBJ1-6; 7 bases are a match to TRBD1. This CDR3 is 16 amino acids long. The ends lost 1 base at V and 8 bases at J; junction bases unmatched: 8. CDR1 SEHNR and CDR2 FQNEAQ come from the germline V gene (reference sequence). The CDR3 sequence is CASSLESRGGHSPLHF. Here the CDR3 DNA reads TGTGCCAGCAGCTTAGAGAGTAGAGGGGGCCATTCACCCCTCCACTTT. Supplemented by reference TRBV7-9 and TRBJ1-6, the full variable domain reads DTGVSQNPRHKITKRGQNVTFRCDPISEHNRLYWYRQTLGQGPEFLTYFQNEAQLEKSRLLSDRFSAERPKGSFSTLEIQRTEQGDSAMYLCASSLESRGGHSPLHFGNGTRLTVT.

The J gene is TRBJ1-3, the V gene TRBV6-5; tentative D call: TRBD1 (6 bases). V was pared by 6 bases and J by 3 bases, with 12 bases between. This CDR3 is 14 amino acids long. CDR1 is MNHEY, CDR2 SVGAGI, per germline. CDR3 DNA: TGTGCCAGCAGACCCCCGACAGGTGGAAACACCATATATTTT. Its protein is CASRPPTGGNTIYF.

This chain connects TRBV6-1 to TRBJ2-7; weak D call: TRBD2 (5 bases). CDR1 is MNHNS, CDR2 SASEGT, per germline. This CDR3 is 17 amino acids long. The V gene lost 4 bases and the J gene lost 4 bases, with 23 bases spanning the gap. This chain's CDR3 is CASSARPIAPSGYEQYF. CDR3 coding DNA: TGTGCCAGCAGTGCAAGACCGATAGCGCCTTCTGGATACGAGCAGTACTTC.

There are a few counts of this clone. This chain uses TRBV4-2 with TRBJ1-4; TRBD1 might be the D (6 bases). The germline gives CDR1 LGHNA, CDR2 YNFKEQ. The CDR3 totals 16 residues. V was trimmed by 1 base and J by 0 bases, leaving 9 bases between them. The CDR3 is CASSQGTDATNEKLFF. DNA for the CDR3: TGTGCCAGCAGCCAAGGGACAGATGCAACTAATGAAAAACTGTTTTTT.

The V and J genes are TRBV10-3 and TRBJ1-2; 9 bases line up with TRBD1. Germline V gene sequence: CDR1 ENHRY, CDR2 SYGVKD. This CDR3 contains 12 residues. Germline trimming cut 8 bases from V and 8 bases from J; bases unmatched to any gene: 6. CDR3 DNA: TGTGCCATCGGGACAGGGAATGGCGGCTACACCTTC. This encodes CAIGTGNGGYTF.

J is TRBJ2-3 and V is TRBV6-6; D ambiguous. The V end was cut by 7 bases, the J end by 4 bases, with 9 bases between. Germline assignment: CDR1 MNHNY and CDR2 SVGAGI (reference sequence). CDR3 size: 12 residues. CDR3 sequence reads: CASTPRADTQYF. The CDR3 DNA reads TGTGCCAGCACTCCCCGAGCAGATACGCAGTATTTT.

A few counts support this clone. This chain joins TRBV6-5 and TRBJ1-1; 7 bases match TRBD1. The V gene's germline CDR1 is MNHEY and CDR2 SVGAGI. V shed 6 bases and J 4 bases; nucleotides not matched to a gene: 8. The CDR3 is 14 amino acids. The CDR3 loop is CASRTGWSSTEAFF. The CDR3 DNA reads as TGTGCCAGCAGGACAGGGTGGAGCAGCACTGAAGCTTTCTTT.

By its share, this clone is medium-sized (0.01 to 0.1%). This sequence joins TRBV7-8 and TRBJ2-1; 7 bases map to TRBD2. J gave up 2 bases and V 5 bases, and 9 bases lay outside the gene matches. There are 16 residues in the CDR3. Germline lookup yields CDR1 SGHVS and CDR2 FQNEAQ. The CDR3 loop reads CASSPRVAGPYNEQFF. The DNA of the CDR3 is TGTGCCAGCAGCCCACGGGTAGCGGGCCCCTACAATGAGCAGTTCTTC.

This chain uses TRBV14 with TRBJ2-7, with 7 positions matching TRBD2. V was clipped by 4 bases and J by 3 bases; unmatched bases: 9. From germline, CDR1 is SGHDN and CDR2 FVKESK. This CDR3 region has 15 residues. The CDR3 protein is CASSLGGAGNYEQYF. CDR3 DNA sequence: TGTGCCAGCAGCCTCGGGGGAGCGGGGAACTACGAGCAGTACTTC.

The rearrangement links TRBV19 to TRBJ1-2; D unresolved. The germline V and J ends were trimmed by 1 base and 5 bases, with 8 bases remaining between them. CDR1 is LNHDA and CDR2 is SQIVND in the germline V gene (reference sequence). This CDR3 spans 13 amino acids. CDR3 loop: CASSIVTFYGYTF. In DNA, the CDR3 is TGTGCCAGTAGTATAGTGACATTTTATGGCTACACCTTC.

The chain combines TRBV4-2 with TRBJ1-2, with TRBD1 identical over 10 bases. V gave up 4 bases and J gave up 8 bases; unmatched junction bases: 7. This CDR3 is 14 amino acids long. The germline CDR1 and CDR2 sequences are LGHNA and YNFKEQ. The CDR3 bases are TGTGCCAGCAGCCTATCCGGGACAGGGGACGGCTACACCTTC. Its translation: CASSLSGTGDGYTF.

This clone was counted between two and nine times. The chain employs TRBV2 and TRBJ1-1, with a possible D match to TRBD1 (6 bases). The V end was cut by 6 bases, the J end by 8 bases, with 19 bases between. Germline CDR1 and CDR2: SNHLY and FYNNEI. The CDR3 runs 14 residues. The CDR3 spells CASSLFTGISEAFF. CDR3 coding DNA: TGTGCCAGCAGCCTTTTTACAGGGATCTCCGAAGCTTTCTTT.

The rearrangement joins TRBV25-1 to TRBJ1-2; tentative D call: TRBD1 (5 bases). Looked up from germline, CDR1 is MGHDK and CDR2 is SYGVNS. CDR3 length: 12 amino acids. V lost 10 bases, J lost 0 bases, and 9 bases lay in between. CDR3 amino acids: CATGGTNYGYTF. CDR3 DNA sequence: TGTGCCACCGGGGGAACTAACTATGGCTACACCTTC.

The V and J genes are TRBV15 and TRBJ2-7; TRBD2 agrees at 7 bases. V gave up 1 base and J gave up 3 bases; unmatched junction bases: 15. The CDR3 runs to 18 residues. CDR1 and CDR2 (germline): LNHNV, YYDKDF (reference sequence). CDR3 protein: CATSRGGGSGRLLYEQYF. As DNA, the CDR3 is TGTGCCACCAGCAGAGGCGGGGGTAGTGGGAGGCTTCTCTACGAGCAGTACTTC.

This sequence joins TRBV5-1 and TRBJ2-7; D remains ambiguous. Per germline, CDR1 SGHRS and CDR2 YFSETQ. The CDR3 is 12 amino acids. Trimming stripped 0 bases from V and 6 bases from J, with 7 bases between. The CDR3 sequence: CASSLGVGEQYF. The CDR3 DNA sequence: TGCGCCAGCAGCTTGGGTGTCGGCGAGCAGTACTTC.

The gene calls are TRBV28 and TRBJ2-7; no clear D gene. From germline, CDR1 is MDHEN and CDR2 SYDVKM. The CDR3 extends over 16 amino acids. With 6 bases removed from V and 5 bases from J, the gap between germline ends came to 23 bases. The CDR3, as DNA: TGTGCCAGCAGCCCACCCTCCAGTCTTATCCTCGACGAGCAGTACTTC. Encoded protein: CASSPPSSLILDEQYF. The full variable domain, in which reference TRBV28 and TRBJ2-7 provide the parts outside the CDR3, is DVKVTQSSRYLVKRTGEKVFLECVQDMDHENMFWYRQDPGLGLRLIYFSYDVKMKEKGDIPEGYSVSREKKERFSLILESASTNQTSMYLCASSPPSSLILDEQYFGPGTRLTVT.

In regard to this clone: Sequence at one end of the junction differs from germline and may be a read error. The V call is TRBV2, the J call TRBJ2-1, with TRBD2 matching 8 bases. Per the germline V gene, CDR1 is SNHLY and CDR2 is FYNNEI. This CDR3 comprises 15 residues. For the CDR3, the DNA is TGTGCCAGAAGTGATGAACGGGAGGGATACAATGAGCAGTTCTTC. It yields the protein CARSDEREGYNEQFF. The entire variable domain, with the rest obtained from reference TRBV2 and TRBJ2-1, is as follows: EPEVTQTPSHQVTQMGQEVILRCVPISNHLYFYWYRQILGQKVEFLVSFYNNEISEKSEIFDDQFSVERPDGSNFTLKIRSTKLEDSAMYFCARSDEREGYNEQFFGPGTRLTVL.

This chain joins TRBV5-4 and TRBJ2-3, with 7 positions matching TRBD2. The germline gives CDR1 SGHNT, CDR2 YYREEE (reference sequence). V lost 3 bases, J lost 0 bases, and 7 bases stayed unmatched. This CDR3 contains 16 residues. CDR3 amino acids: CASSSSGNPSTDTQYF. The CDR3 DNA reads TGTGCCAGCAGCTCCAGCGGGAATCCTAGCACAGATACGCAGTATTTT.

This clone was detected only a few times. This chain links TRBV19 with TRBJ2-7, with D possibly matching TRBD1 (5 bases). Trimming removed 9 bases from V and 5 bases from J, with 23 bases in between. Germline-derived CDR1 and CDR2 are LNHDA and SQIVND (reference sequence). The CDR3 is 15 amino acids. The CDR3 reads CASQPSGQGYHEQYF. Written as DNA, the CDR3 is TGTGCCAGCCAACCGTCCGGACAAGGGTACCACGAGCAGTACTTC.

In its sample, this clone was seen a few times. The chain carries TRBV7-2 and TRBJ2-3; 8 bases align to TRBD1. Germline CDR1 reads SGHTA; CDR2 reads FQGNSA. The CDR3 covers 16 residues. Losses at the gene ends were 1 base for V and 3 bases for J; bases not matched to a gene: 6. The CDR3 loop is CASSLDRQGRTDTQYF. The CDR3 bases are TGTGCCAGCAGCTTAGACCGACAGGGGAGGACAGATACGCAGTATTTT.

This clone showed up just once. The genes are TRBV6-2 or TRBV6-3 and TRBJ2-3; D might be TRBD2 (5 bases). The V end lost 6 bases, the J end lost 1 base, and 14 bases lay between the germline ends. Germline V gives CDR1 MNHEY, CDR2 SVGEGT. The CDR3 loop spans 15 amino acids. CDR3 nucleotides: TGTGCCAGCAGCCGGAGCGGCTTCGGCACAGATACGCAGTATTTT. As protein: CASSRSGFGTDTQYF.

The rearrangement uses TRBV7-9 and TRBJ2-5; a possible D gene is TRBD1 (6 bases). The V and J ends lost 5 bases and 0 bases respectively, with 16 bases between them. The length of the CDR3 is 16 residues. CDR1 SEHNR and CDR2 FQNEAQ come from the germline V gene (reference sequence). The CDR3 nucleotides are TGTGCCAGCAGCCCACGGTATGGACAGAACCAAGAGACCCAGTACTTC. As protein: CASSPRYGQNQETQYF.

The chain combines TRBV27 with TRBJ1-5; D is undetermined. The CDR3 loop spans 14 amino acids. Trimming left V 5 bases short and J 3 bases short, with 11 bases between. CDR1 and CDR2 from the germline V gene are MNHEY and SMNVEV (reference sequence). Here the CDR3 reads CASSPAGNNQPQHF. CDR3 sequence (DNA): TGTGCCAGCAGTCCCGCCGGGAACAATCAGCCCCAGCATTTT.

The gene calls are TRBV4-3 and TRBJ2-2; 7 bases agree with TRBD2. CDR1 is LGHNA and CDR2 is YSLEER in the germline V gene. CDR3 length: 16 amino acids. Unmatched junction bases numbered 5, after V lost 4 bases and J lost 0 bases. In DNA form, the CDR3 reads TGCGCCAGCAGCCGAGGGAGGGGTTCGAACACCGGGGAGCTGTTTTTT. It translates to CASSRGRGSNTGELFF.